This entry features one TCR beta chain sequence. The sample is drawn from a study of CD8 T cells in Susac syndrome. An input of roughly 0.5 to 1 ug of RNA was subjected to reverse transcription using random hexamers. The TCR beta CDR3 was amplified by immunoSEQ multiplex PCR across 54 Vbeta, 13 Jbeta. From the immunoSEQ multiplex PCR reads, TCRdb called clonotypes with MiXCR, one entry per CDR3 protein. The sample has 100,000 to 150,000 distinct CDR3 sequences, 85% to 95% seen once. The sequenced target, TCR beta, came from blood CD8+ and CD4+ T cells. Patients with stable or active relapsing-remitting disease, all of them treatment-naive, made up the multiple sclerosis controls. TEMRA cells were FACS-enriched, while CD8+ and CD4+ T cells were negatively isolated. V dropped 5 bases and J dropped 7 bases, with 17 bases sitting between them. The CDR3 runs to 14 residues.

The sequence was collected from a human donor with multiple sclerosis. Sequencing input: CD8+ T cells from PBMCs. The chain links TRBV12-3 or TRBV12-4 to TRBJ1-2; a weak D match, TRBD1 (5 bases). Here the CDR3 reads CASSKKGFLPGYTF. The DNA for the CDR3 is TGTGCCAGCAGTAAAAAGGGGTTTCTCCCTGGCTACACCTTC.